This T cell receptor (beta chain) was sequenced in a study of Ad26.COV2.S vaccination and SARS-CoV-2 variants. Treatment defined: around 19 received Ad26.COV2.S at low or high dose, single or two shots; a few received placebo; per-sample allocation not given. Day 63 after the first injection of vaccine or placebo was the sampling time. In Boston, an adult donor aged 18-55 years took part. The vaccine antigen was prefusion-stabilized Wuhan SARS-CoV-2 spike. Profiled with immunoSEQ multiplex PCR; TCRdb holds only in-frame clones, not every one. The sample carries about 680,000 clones, 80% to 90% recorded once. The receptor comes from a person between 18 and 65 years old who received the Ad26.COV2.S COVID-19 vaccine or a placebo. The sequences come from peripheral blood, collected in a trial of Ad26.COV2.S vaccine versus placebo.

Here the CDR3 DNA reads TGTGCCACCAGTGAGTCCGGGACAGGGCGCTACGAGCAGTACTTC. This encodes CATSESGTGRYEQYF. V usage is TRBV24-1 and J usage is TRBJ2-7, with 9 bases that match TRBD1. Germline V gene lookup returns CDR1 KGHDR and CDR2 SFDVKD. Losses at the gene ends were 4 bases for V and 3 bases for J; bases not matched to a gene: 6. The CDR3 consists of 15 residues.